These 27 T cell receptor beta chains came from one sample sequenced in a study of blood T cell repertoires in COVID-19. TCRdb keeps only in-frame clones here, not all; method: immunoSEQ multiplex PCR. The sample carries tens of thousands of clones, roughly 87% recorded once. The sequenced sample was peripheral blood. The receptor set was obtained from a man between 35 and 55 years old with COVID-19, enrolled during active disease.

This chain joins TRBV5-5 and TRBJ2-3; 8 bases agree with TRBD1. Germline V gene sequence: CDR1 SGHKS, CDR2 YYEKEE (reference sequence). The CDR3 extends over 15 amino acids. The V and J ends lost 2 bases and 4 bases, in that order; junction bases with no gene match: 6. The CDR3 region is CASSFRTGTADTQYF. CDR3 coding DNA: TGTGCCAGCAGCTTTCGGACAGGGACGGCAGATACGCAGTATTTT.

The chain uses TRBV12-5 and TRBJ2-1; TRBD2 agrees at 8 bases. The CDR3 has 15 residues. Trimming cost V 6 bases and J 2 bases; bases outside gene matches: 6. Germline assignment: CDR1 LGHNT and CDR2 FRNRAP. CDR3 protein: CASGRTSQTYNEQFF. CDR3 DNA sequence: TGTGCTAGTGGGCGGACTAGCCAAACCTACAATGAGCAGTTCTTC.

The chain has TRBV28 and TRBJ1-1, with 7 bases lining up with TRBD1. Germline values: CDR1 MDHEN, CDR2 SYDVKM. This CDR3 comprises 15 residues. J gave up 0 bases and V 2 bases, and 3 bases lay outside the gene matches. CDR3 DNA sequence: TGTGCCAGCAGTTTAACGGGACAGTTGAACACTGAAGCTTTCTTT. This gives the protein CASSLTGQLNTEAFF.

The gene calls are TRBV18 and TRBJ1-1; a weak D match, TRBD1 (6 bases). The CDR3 runs to 13 residues. Germline CDR1 KGHSH, CDR2 LQKENI. V was trimmed by 2 bases and J by 2 bases, leaving 6 bases between them. The CDR3 sequence is CASSPGGNTEAFF. DNA for the CDR3: TGTGCCAGCTCACCAGGGGGCAACACTGAAGCTTTCTTT.

The chain combines TRBV30 with TRBJ1-2; D is unclear. Germline-derived CDR1 and CDR2 are GTSNPN and SVGIG (reference sequence). CDR3 size: 12 residues. V was pared by 5 bases and J by 7 bases, with 14 bases between. In DNA, the CDR3 is TGTGCCTGGGACCGAGAGTATGGTGGCTACACCTTC. Residues: CAWDREYGGYTF.

This clone was seen a single time. The J gene is TRBJ2-7, the V gene TRBV10-1, with 9 bases fitting TRBD1. CDR3 length: 17 residues. Trimming removed 4 bases from V and 6 bases from J; junction bases left unmatched: 16. In germline, CDR1 is WNHNN, CDR2 SYGVQD (reference sequence). The CDR3 DNA reads TGCGCCAGCAGTGGGGCTTCCGGGACAGGGAATTCCCGCGAGCAGTACTTC. It codes for CASSGASGTGNSREQYF.

This rearrangement joins TRBV2 to TRBJ1-4; tentative D call: TRBD1 (6 bases). Germline values: CDR1 SNHLY, CDR2 FYNNEI. Trimming left V 2 bases short and J 4 bases short, with 8 bases between. This CDR3 region has 14 residues. Written as DNA, the CDR3 is TGTGCCAGCAGTGAAACAGGGATTAATGAAAAACTGTTTTTT. Translation: CASSETGINEKLFF.

CDR3 nucleotide sequence: TGTGCCAGCAACCGACTAGCGGGGGGGCTGGAGACCCAGTACTTC. It specifies CASNRLAGGLETQYF. The J gene is TRBJ2-5, the V gene TRBV6-5, with 14 positions matching TRBD2. After removal of 7 bases from V and 5 bases from J, the junction contained 6 bases not matched to a gene. Per germline, CDR1 MNHEY and CDR2 SVGAGI. The CDR3 totals 15 residues.

The chain uses TRBV7-9 and TRBJ1-5; D is ambiguous. Germline CDR1 and CDR2: SEHNR and FQNEAQ (reference sequence). This CDR3 has 13 amino acids. V gave up 0 bases and J gave up 9 bases, with 9 bases separating them. As DNA, the CDR3 is TGTGCCAGCAGCTTAGCGGGCGATTTGCCCCAGCATTTT. This gives the protein CASSLAGDLPQHF.

The genes are TRBV3-1 (or the pseudogene TRBV3-2) and TRBJ1-2; D might be TRBD1 (6 bases). CDR3 length: 16 residues. Per the germline V gene, CDR1 is LGHDT and CDR2 is YNNKEL (reference sequence). The V and J ends lost 3 bases and 4 bases respectively, with 18 bases between them. CDR3 residues: CASSHTGAGAGYGYTF. CDR3 nucleotide sequence: TGTGCCAGCAGCCATACCGGGGCAGGGGCCGGCTATGGCTACACCTTC.

J is TRBJ2-6 and V is TRBV12-3 or TRBV12-4; D call uncertain. The CDR3 totals 13 residues. Between the trimmed V and J ends, which lost 6 bases and 4 bases, there was a span of 7 bases. The CDR3 DNA is TGTGCCAGCAGCCAGTCCGGGGCCAACGTCCTGACTTTC. Its translation: CASSQSGANVLTF.

The J gene is TRBJ2-7, the V gene TRBV3-1 (or the pseudogene TRBV3-2); 10 bases line up with TRBD2. V gave up 6 bases and J gave up 7 bases; unmatched junction bases: 12. Germline V lookup: CDR1 LGHDT, CDR2 YNNKEL (reference sequence). The CDR3 runs 15 residues. The CDR3, as DNA: TGTGCCAGCAGTATGGCCGGGACTAGCGTCGTAGAGCAGTACTTC. Its translation: CASSMAGTSVVEQYF.

This clone was observed a few times. The gene calls are TRBV21-1 and TRBJ2-3; TRBD2, the table's D call, was not compared with the DNA. TRBV21-1 is a listed pseudogene. The CDR3 spans 19 residues. CDR3 residues: CASSKGRRRREEGTDTQYF. In nucleotides, the CDR3 is TGTGCCAGCAGCAAAGGACGAAGACGGCGGGAGGAGGGCACAGATACGCAGTATTTT.

This clone showed up just a few times. The chain links TRBV11-3 to TRBJ1-1; D gene uncertain. The germline CDR1 and CDR2 sequences are SGHNT and YENEEA. This CDR3 comprises 12 residues. Trimming stripped 1 base from V and 4 bases from J, with 4 bases between. CDR3 protein: CASSLAVTEAFF. As DNA, the CDR3 is TGTGCCAGCAGCTTAGCCGTCACTGAAGCTTTCTTT.

The chain uses TRBV11-2 and TRBJ2-1; 11 bases are shared with TRBD2. The CDR3 runs to 17 residues. The J segment lost 4 bases and the V segment lost 6 bases, leaving 11 bases of the junction unmatched. The germline CDR1 and CDR2 sequences are SGHAT and FQNNGV. CDR3 bases: TGTGCCAGCAGTTCCTCACTAGCGGGAGCGACTTACAATGAGCAGTTCTTC. This encodes CASSSSLAGATYNEQFF. Using reference TRBV11-2 and TRBJ2-1 for the parts outside the CDR3, the full variable domain is EAGVAQSPRYKIIEKRQSVAFWCNPISGHATLYWYQQILGQGPKLLIQFQNNGVVDDSQLPKDRFSAERLKGVDSTLKIQPAKLEDSAVYLCASSSSLAGATYNEQFFGPGTRLTVL.

V and J are TRBV2 and TRBJ1-2; unclear D gene. V was cut by 6 bases and J by 7 bases, with 15 bases left in between. This CDR3 spans 13 amino acids. From germline, CDR1 is SNHLY and CDR2 FYNNEI. The chain's CDR3 is CASSEFTLGGYTF. In DNA, the CDR3 is TGTGCCAGCAGCGAATTCACCCTAGGTGGCTACACCTTC.

This clone was recorded only once. This chain connects TRBV18 to TRBJ2-5; D is possibly TRBD1 (5 bases). CDR3 length: 15 amino acids. Germline CDR1 reads KGHSH; CDR2 reads LQKENI. The ends were cut back, 2 bases at V and 1 base at J, with 11 bases in the middle. CDR3 sequence (DNA): TGTGCCAGCTCACCAGGGGCGGTCCGCCAAGAGACCCAGTACTTC. Its translation is CASSPGAVRQETQYF.

This chain connects TRBV6-4 to TRBJ2-7, with D maybe TRBD1 (5 bases). CDR1 is MRHNA and CDR2 is SNTAGT in the germline V gene. The CDR3 spans 10 residues. Trimming cost V 6 bases and J 12 bases, with 12 bases left between them. The CDR3 DNA reads TGTGCCAGCAGAGGACATTCGTTGTACTTC. This codes for CASRGHSLYF.

The CDR3 region is CASRPGLAGPLGGTQYF. The CDR3 DNA follows: TGTGCCAGCAGACCTGGACTAGCGGGACCCCTGGGGGGGACCCAGTACTTC. The J gene is TRBJ2-5, the V gene TRBV7-8; 12 bases align to TRBD2. The CDR3 runs 17 residues. V trimming: 6 bases; J trimming: 7 bases; junction bases outside the gene matches: 15. Germline values: CDR1 SGHVS, CDR2 FQNEAQ.

V usage is TRBV18 and J usage is TRBJ1-1; D possibly corresponds to TRBD1 (6 bases). CDR1 and CDR2 (germline): KGHSH, LQKENI. V lost 2 bases to trimming and J lost 1 base, with 11 bases between them. This CDR3 contains 15 residues. The CDR3, as DNA: TGTGCCAGCTCACCAGCGAGGGGGTCGAACACTGAAGCTTTCTTT. This encodes CASSPARGSNTEAFF.

V gene TRBV19 combines with J gene TRBJ1-5, with D possibly TRBD1 on 5 matching bases. The CDR3 has 14 residues. Trimming left V 0 bases short and J 8 bases short, with 11 bases between. Germline V gene lookup returns CDR1 LNHDA and CDR2 SQIVND (reference sequence). The CDR3 reads CASSIDQGGKPQHF. The CDR3 coding sequence is TGTGCCAGTAGTATAGACCAGGGTGGGAAGCCCCAGCATTTT.

J is TRBJ1-5 and V is TRBV6-5; a weak D match, TRBD1 (5 bases). Trimming pared 8 bases from V and 4 bases from J, leaving 9 bases between. The CDR3 sequence is 12 residues long. The V gene's germline CDR1 is MNHEY and CDR2 SVGAGI. The CDR3 protein is CASRAGNQPQHF. Written as DNA, the CDR3 is TGTGCCAGCCGGGCAGGGAATCAGCCCCAGCATTTT.

This clone appeared a few times. V and J are TRBV30 and TRBJ2-3; 13 bases match TRBD2. The CDR3 contains 13 residues. The junction had 2 bases not matched to a gene; V was cut back by 5 bases and J by 6 bases. CDR1 GTSNPN and CDR2 SVGIG come from the germline V gene (reference sequence). The chain's CDR3 is CAWGGLAGDTQYF. The CDR3 DNA is TGTGCCTGGGGGGGACTAGCGGGGGATACGCAGTATTTT. Drawing the rest from reference TRBV30 and TRBJ2-3, the complete variable domain is SQTIHQWPATLVQPVGSPLSLECTVEGTSNPNLYWYRQAAGRGLQLLFYSVGIGQISSEVPQNLSASRPQDRQFILSSKKLLLSDSGFYLCAWGGLAGDTQYFGPGTRLTVL.

The V gene is TRBV3-1 (or the pseudogene TRBV3-2), the J gene TRBJ2-7, with a weak D call TRBD2 (7 bases). This CDR3 spans 14 amino acids. CDR1 and CDR2 from the germline V gene are LGHDT and YNNKEL (reference sequence). Trimming took 5 bases from V and 3 from J, leaving 14 bases between them. CDR3 protein: CASSSEGGSYEQYF. In nucleotides, the CDR3 is TGTGCCAGCAGCTCCGAGGGGGGGAGCTACGAGCAGTACTTC.

This clone occurred a few times. V is TRBV4-2 and J is TRBJ2-7; 8 nucleotides agree with TRBD1. Trimming took 3 bases from V and 5 from J; bases not matched to a gene: 9. CDR3 length: 15 residues. Germline loops: CDR1 LGHNA, CDR2 YNFKEQ. The CDR3 is CASSQGQEARDEQYF. In DNA form, the CDR3 reads TGTGCCAGCAGCCAGGGACAGGAGGCTCGGGACGAGCAGTACTTC.

This chain connects TRBV29-1 to TRBJ2-7; 7 bases are a match to TRBD1. The V gene end was trimmed by 6 bases and the J gene end by 0 bases; junction bases not matched to a gene: 2. The CDR3 covers 12 residues. CDR1 and CDR2 from the germline V gene are SQVTM and ANQGSEA. The CDR3 region has the DNA TGCAGCGTGACAGGGATCTCCTACGAGCAGTACTTC. Residues: CSVTGISYEQYF.

This chain joins TRBV5-1 and TRBJ2-1, with 7 bases that match TRBD1. CDR1 SGHRS and CDR2 YFSETQ come from the germline V gene. The CDR3 has 19 residues. V lost 3 bases, J lost 8 bases, and 23 bases stayed unmatched. The DNA for the CDR3 is TGCGCCAGCAGCTCTGAGGGGGCACGGATTAGGTTCCAGGGCTATGAGCAGTTCTTC. Translating it yields CASSSEGARIRFQGYEQFF.